These 20 T cell receptor beta chains were sequenced from one sample in a study of cytomegalovirus exposure and HLA in healthy donors. This PCR relied on a set of 60 Vbeta primers and 13 Jbeta primers. Sequenced by immunoSEQ multiplex PCR; TCRdb stores in-frame clones only, minus some. The sample holds about 160,000 clones, 80% seen once. The sequenced material came from PBMCs. Receptor source: a man younger than 40 in good health and CMV-seronegative.

The chain links TRBV2 to TRBJ1-6; perhaps TRBD1 as D (5 bases). Germline loops: CDR1 SNHLY, CDR2 FYNNEI. V lost 7 bases and J lost 10, with 14 bases in between. The length of the CDR3 is 13 residues. As DNA, the CDR3 is TGTGCCAGCACCCAGCAGGGCGGATCACCCCTCCACTTT. Protein product: CASTQQGGSPLHF.

CDR3 in amino acids: CASSESPPNSYEQYF. The CDR3 nucleotides read TGTGCCAGCAGTGAAAGCCCCCCGAACTCCTACGAGCAGTACTTC. V is TRBV6-1 and J is TRBJ2-7; the D is unclear. Germline-derived CDR1 and CDR2 are MNHNS and SASEGT. With 2 bases removed from V and 0 bases from J, the gap between germline ends came to 11 bases. The CDR3 is 15 residues long.

This chain links TRBV19 with TRBJ1-5; D is perhaps TRBD1 (5 bases). Germline V lookup: CDR1 LNHDA, CDR2 SQIVND (reference sequence). V was clipped by 3 bases and J by 7 bases, with 7 bases between them. This CDR3 region has 12 residues. The CDR3 is CASSIWGQPQHF. As DNA, the CDR3 is TGTGCCAGTAGTATCTGGGGCCAGCCCCAGCATTTT.

Details on this clone: The junction and the germline gene differ at one end; a read error may be behind it. The rearrangement links TRBV7-7 to TRBJ2-2; 10 bases are shared with TRBD1. This CDR3 has 14 amino acids. From germline, CDR1 is SSHAT and CDR2 FNYEAQ (reference sequence). CDR3: CASSLDRGDGELFF. The DNA for the CDR3 is TGTGCTAGCAGCTTGGACAGGGGGGACGGGGAGCTGTTTTTT.

This chain uses TRBV28 with TRBJ1-5; possible D gene TRBD1, 5 bases. The CDR3 contains 16 residues. Germline lookup yields CDR1 MDHEN and CDR2 SYDVKM. Trimming shortened V by 4 bases and J by 9 bases, and 22 bases separated the two germline ends. This CDR3 reads CASSSPTPGRDGPQHF. CDR3 nucleotide sequence: TGTGCCAGCAGTTCACCCACGCCAGGGAGGGACGGGCCCCAGCATTTT.

V gene TRBV5-8 combines with J gene TRBJ2-1; TRBD2 matches 9 bases. Losses at the gene ends were 3 bases for V and 12 bases for J; bases not matched to a gene: 1. The CDR3 extends over 11 amino acids. Germline CDR1 reads SGHTS; CDR2 reads YDEGEE. The CDR3 protein is CASSSSGAQFF. The CDR3 DNA reads as TGTGCCAGCAGCTCTAGCGGGGCGCAGTTCTTC.

This clone was detected only a few times. V usage is TRBV28 and J usage is TRBJ2-2, with TRBD2 matching 7 bases. CDR3 length equals 13 residues. J gave up 5 bases and V 7 bases, and 4 bases lay outside the gene matches. Germline CDR1 and CDR2: MDHEN and SYDVKM. The CDR3 coding sequence is TGTGCCAGCAAAACTAGCGTGACCGGGGAGCTGTTTTTT. As protein: CASKTSVTGELFF.

The V call is TRBV5-6, the J call TRBJ2-3, with TRBD1 matching over 9 bases. With V trimmed by 4 bases and J by 6 bases, 12 bases remained unmatched. Germline lookup yields CDR1 SGHDT and CDR2 YYEEEE. This CDR3 region has 16 residues. As DNA, the CDR3 is TGTGCCAGCAGCGCCTGGGACAGGGTGTCGGACGATACGCAGTATTTT. Its translation is CASSAWDRVSDDTQYF.

The chain's CDR3 is CAWEGRGEETQYF. The DNA of the CDR3 is TGTGCCTGGGAGGGGCGGGGCGAGGAGACCCAGTACTTC. V and J are TRBV30 and TRBJ2-5; D perhaps matches TRBD2 (6 bases). The CDR3 has 13 amino acids. Per germline, CDR1 GTSNPN and CDR2 SVGIG (reference sequence). V lost 5 bases to trimming and J lost 5 bases, with 15 bases between them.

DNA of the CDR3: TGTGCCAGCAGACCTCCCGGGACAGGGGACTCCTACGAGCAGTACTTC. Translated, it gives CASRPPGTGDSYEQYF. This chain links TRBV28 with TRBJ2-7; TRBD1 aligns across 10 bases. The CDR3 is 16 amino acids. Germline V lookup: CDR1 MDHEN, CDR2 SYDVKM. V trimming: 6 bases; J trimming: 0 bases; junction bases outside the gene matches: 8.

This chain joins TRBV9 and TRBJ2-5; the match to TRBD2 covers 9 bases. Germline CDR1 SGDLS, CDR2 YYNGEE. V lost 3 bases to trimming and J lost 1 base; unmatched junction nucleotides: 4. This CDR3 comprises 15 residues. Here the CDR3 reads CASSGSGGFQETQYF. The DNA for the CDR3 is TGTGCCAGCAGCGGTAGCGGGGGTTTCCAAGAGACCCAGTACTTC.

The V call is TRBV13, the J call TRBJ1-2; TRBD1 might be the D (6 bases). There are 13 residues in the CDR3. Trimming pared 3 bases from V and 3 bases from J, leaving 8 bases between. Germline CDR1 PRHDT, CDR2 FYEKMQ (reference sequence). The CDR3 region has the DNA TGTGCCAGCAGCTTGGACAGCTACTATGGCTACACCTTC. Amino acids: CASSLDSYYGYTF.

The J gene is TRBJ1-4, the V gene TRBV10-3, with 8 nucleotides matching TRBD1. With 10 bases clipped from V and 5 bases from J, the junction kept 3 bases outside the gene matches. Germline-derived CDR1 and CDR2 are ENHRY and SYGVKD. The CDR3 is 12 residues long. As DNA, the CDR3 is TGTGCCAAATGGGACAGGAATGAAAAACTGTTTTTT. Its translation: CAKWDRNEKLFF.

This clone showed up just a few times. The V gene is TRBV6-6, the J gene TRBJ1-3; D remains ambiguous. The CDR3 has 15 residues. V was clipped by 4 bases and J by 2 bases, with 12 bases between them. Germline assignment: CDR1 MNHNY and CDR2 SVGAGI (reference sequence). Written as DNA, the CDR3 is TGTGCCAGCAGTTTTTCCCAGGCAACTGGAAACACCATATATTTT. Residues: CASSFSQATGNTIYF.

This clone was found a few times. The chain joins TRBV11-2 to TRBJ1-2; TRBD1 matches 7 bases. The junction had 7 bases not matched to a gene; V was cut back by 6 bases and J by 0 bases. This CDR3 has 15 residues. CDR1 and CDR2 from the germline V gene are SGHAT and FQNNGV. In nucleotides, the CDR3 is TGTGCCAGCAGATTGGACAGGTCAACTAACTATGGCTACACCTTC. Protein sequence: CASRLDRSTNYGYTF.

J is TRBJ2-1 and V is TRBV7-9; TRBD2 matches at 8 bases. J was trimmed by 7 bases and V by 7 bases; bases with no gene match: 9. The CDR3 spans 14 residues. Germline-derived CDR1 and CDR2 are SEHNR and FQNEAQ (reference sequence). CDR3 bases: TGTGCCAGCACCATGACTAGCGCGATAAATGAGCAGTTCTTC. It is translated as CASTMTSAINEQFF.

This chain joins TRBV9 and TRBJ1-2, with 7 bases fitting TRBD1. Germline-derived CDR1 and CDR2 are SGDLS and YYNGEE. The CDR3 length is 14 residues. V lost 0 bases and J lost 8; bases outside the gene matches: 7. CDR3 region: CASSVERQGGGYTF. CDR3 bases: TGTGCCAGCAGCGTAGAACGACAGGGCGGAGGCTACACCTTC.

The chain carries TRBV27 and TRBJ1-5; the D gene is possibly TRBD1 (6 bases). V was shortened by 6 bases and J by 4 bases, with 10 bases between the two germline ends. The CDR3 has 13 amino acids. From germline, CDR1 is MNHEY and CDR2 SMNVEV (reference sequence). The CDR3 here is CASRKDRNQPQHF. The CDR3 DNA sequence: TGTGCCAGCAGGAAAGACAGGAATCAGCCCCAGCATTTT.

V usage is TRBV6-5 and J usage is TRBJ2-2; D may be TRBD2 (7 bases). The CDR3 spans 15 residues. V was trimmed by 2 bases and J by 3 bases, leaving 10 bases between them. In germline, CDR1 is MNHEY, CDR2 SVGAGI. The CDR3 DNA follows: TGTGCCAGCAGTTACCAAGGGGGGGACACCGGGGAGCTGTTTTTT. Translating it yields CASSYQGGDTGELFF.

This rearrangement joins TRBV15 to TRBJ1-4; 8 bases align to TRBD1. The CDR3 runs 16 residues. CDR1 is LNHNV, CDR2 YYDKDF, per germline (reference sequence). The ends lost 2 bases at V and 8 bases at J; junction bases unmatched: 10. The CDR3: CATSRYTGGVREKLFF. The DNA for the CDR3 is TGTGCCACCAGCAGATACACAGGGGGAGTACGCGAAAAACTGTTTTTT.